These T cell receptor beta chains were read from a single sample in a study of blood T cell repertoires in COVID-19. The protocol was immunoSEQ multiplex PCR, while the TCRdb copy is restricted to in-frame clones and leaves out a portion. Counted here are tens of thousands of clones, approximately 80% occurring once; the ten biggest clones make up under 5%. Sample: peripheral blood. The receptor set was obtained from an elderly man with COVID-19, enrolled during active disease. Both conserved end residues are part of each CDR3. The D gene is left open where the match is weak.

j_gene,d_gene,v_gene,CDR3aa
TRBJ2-7,TRBD2,TRBV28,CASSLSLGGSYEQYF
TRBJ1-2,NA,TRBV5-6,CASSLVQGFNYGYTF
TRBJ1-1,NA,TRBV11-1,CASSLAWQGNTEAFF
TRBJ1-6,NA,TRBV30,CAWSTQRTSYNSPLHF
TRBJ1-1,TRBD1,TRBV25-1,CASRATGGRTEAFF
TRBJ2-2,TRBD2,TRBV19,CASRGLADTGELFF
TRBJ2-7,NA,TRBV11-2,CASSQQAYEQYF
TRBJ1-2,TRBD1,TRBV4-3,CASSQGTGDYGYTF
TRBJ1-5,NA,TRBV28,CASSLSQAGQPQHF
TRBJ1-6,TRBD1,TRBV7-9,CASSPDRGGNSPLHF
TRBJ2-2,TRBD1,TRBV28,CASRWDRNTGELFF
TRBJ2-1,NA,TRBV19,CASSIPAGPNNEQFF
TRBJ1-1,TRBD1,TRBV19,CASVTGQRMNTEAFF
TRBJ1-1,NA,TRBV5-1,CASRSTVNTEAFF
TRBJ1-5,NA,TRBV12-3/TRBV12-4,CASKKDTNQPQHF
TRBJ1-5,NA,TRBV5-1,CASSLGAGSEQPQHF
TRBJ1-5,NA,TRBV6-2/TRBV6-3,CASSEQVLNQPQHF
TRBJ1-1,NA,TRBV28,CASRSGLYTEAFF
TRBJ2-7,NA,TRBV19,CASSVRDSTYSYEQYF
TRBJ2-3,NA,TRBV5-4,CASSYGRGRDTQYF
TRBJ1-1,NA,TRBV12-3/TRBV12-4,CASSLHHSTEAFF
TRBJ1-1,TRBD1,TRBV18,CASSPGTRGRAFF